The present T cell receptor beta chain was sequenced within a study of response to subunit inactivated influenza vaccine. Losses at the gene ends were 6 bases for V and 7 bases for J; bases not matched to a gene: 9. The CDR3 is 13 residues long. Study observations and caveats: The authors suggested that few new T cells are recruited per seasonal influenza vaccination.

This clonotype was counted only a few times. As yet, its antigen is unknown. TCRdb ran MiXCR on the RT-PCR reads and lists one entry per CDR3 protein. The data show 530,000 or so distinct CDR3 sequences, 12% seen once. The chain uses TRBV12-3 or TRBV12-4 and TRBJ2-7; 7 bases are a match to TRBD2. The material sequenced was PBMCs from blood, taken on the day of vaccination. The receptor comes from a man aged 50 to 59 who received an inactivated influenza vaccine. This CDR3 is CASSPGGTLEQYF. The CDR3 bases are TGTGCCAGCAGCCCCGGGGGGACCTTAGAGCAGTACTTC.